The text below deals with one TCR beta chain. Its cognate antigen is unknown. It may be a read error: a sequence one base away is much more abundant. These data come from a study of CD8 T cells in ankylosing spondylitis. Trimming took 6 bases from V and 8 from J; bases not matched to a gene: 19. From germline, CDR1 is SEHNR and CDR2 FQNEAQ (reference sequence). This CDR3 spans 17 amino acids. Making use of molecular barcodes, quantitative 5'-RACE generated TCR beta libraries. Via MiXCR, TCRdb re-called the 5' RACE reads, giving one row per CDR3 protein. The sample gives fewer than 250,000 distinct CDR3 sequences, 8% to 11% of which show up once; 2.6% is in the top ten. Study outcomes and limitations: One TCR beta motif, made up of fewer than 10 highly homologous variants, appeared characteristic of ankylosing spondylitis blood. Disease-linked clones reportedly concentrated significantly in matched ankylosing spondylitis synovial fluid.

The TCR comes from a male donor with ankylosing spondylitis or in good health (not recorded which). The material sequenced was blood, either unsorted or a sorted T cell fraction (not recorded which). The rearrangement joins TRBV7-9 to TRBJ1-2; 9 bases align to TRBD1. CDR3 bases: TGTGCCAGCAGTTCAATAGTTAGGGAACAGGGGGCGCGAGGCTACACCTTC. Protein product: CASSSIVREQGARGYTF.